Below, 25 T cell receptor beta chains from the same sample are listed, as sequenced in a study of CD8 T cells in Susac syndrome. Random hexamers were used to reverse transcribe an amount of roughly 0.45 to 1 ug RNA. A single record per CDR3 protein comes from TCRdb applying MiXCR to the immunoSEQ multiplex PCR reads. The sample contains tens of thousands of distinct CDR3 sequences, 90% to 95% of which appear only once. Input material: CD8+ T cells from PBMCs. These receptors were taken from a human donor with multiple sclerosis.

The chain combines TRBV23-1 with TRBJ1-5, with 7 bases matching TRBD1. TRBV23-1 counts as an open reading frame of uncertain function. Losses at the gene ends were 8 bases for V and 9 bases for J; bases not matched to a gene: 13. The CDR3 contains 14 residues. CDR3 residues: CASFRGQRFPPQHF. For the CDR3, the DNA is TGCGCCAGCTTTAGGGGACAGAGATTCCCGCCCCAGCATTTT.

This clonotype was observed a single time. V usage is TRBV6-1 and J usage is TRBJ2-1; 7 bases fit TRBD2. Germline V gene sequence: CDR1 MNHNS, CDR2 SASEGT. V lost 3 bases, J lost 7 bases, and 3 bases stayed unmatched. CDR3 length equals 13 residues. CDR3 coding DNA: TGTGCCAGCAGTGATATGGGGGGGAATGAGCAGTTCTTC. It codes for CASSDMGGNEQFF.

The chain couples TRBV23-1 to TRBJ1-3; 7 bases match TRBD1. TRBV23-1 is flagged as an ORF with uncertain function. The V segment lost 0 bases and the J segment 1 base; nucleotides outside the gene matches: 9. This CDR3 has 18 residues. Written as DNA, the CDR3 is TGCGCCAGCAGTCAATCGGGGCAGGGGGAGGGTTCTGGAAACACCATATATTTT. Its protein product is CASSQSGQGEGSGNTIYF.

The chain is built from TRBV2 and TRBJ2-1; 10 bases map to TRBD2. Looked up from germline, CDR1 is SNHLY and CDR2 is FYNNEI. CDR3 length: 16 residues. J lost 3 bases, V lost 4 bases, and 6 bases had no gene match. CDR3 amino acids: CASSASSGGYYNEQFF. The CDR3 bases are TGTGCCAGCAGTGCCTCTAGCGGGGGATACTACAATGAGCAGTTCTTC. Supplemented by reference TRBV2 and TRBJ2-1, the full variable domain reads EPEVTQTPSHQVTQMGQEVILRCVPISNHLYFYWYRQILGQKVEFLVSFYNNEISEKSEIFDDQFSVERPDGSNFTLKIRSTKLEDSAMYFCASSASSGGYYNEQFFGPGTRLTVL.

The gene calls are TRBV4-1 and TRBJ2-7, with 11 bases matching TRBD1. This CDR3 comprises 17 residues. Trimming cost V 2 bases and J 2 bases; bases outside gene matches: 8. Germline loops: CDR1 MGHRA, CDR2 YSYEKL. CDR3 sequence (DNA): TGCGCCAGCAGCCAACCGTGGACAGGGGGCATGACCTACGAGCAGTACTTC. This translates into CASSQPWTGGMTYEQYF.

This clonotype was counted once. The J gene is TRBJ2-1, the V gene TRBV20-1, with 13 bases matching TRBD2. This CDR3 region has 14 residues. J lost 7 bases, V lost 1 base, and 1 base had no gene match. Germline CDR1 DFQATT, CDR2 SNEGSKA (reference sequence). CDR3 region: CSARVLAGGNEQFF. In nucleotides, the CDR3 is TGCAGTGCTAGAGTACTAGCGGGAGGGAATGAGCAGTTCTTC.

The CDR3: CASSSLLLAGLHIQYF. The CDR3 coding sequence is TGTGCCAGCAGTTCCCTTTTACTAGCGGGATTGCACATTCAGTACTTC. The chain is built from TRBV6-2 or TRBV6-3 and TRBJ2-4; 10 bases align to TRBD2. The CDR3 contains 16 residues. The V and J ends lost 4 bases and 8 bases, in that order; junction bases with no gene match: 11. From germline, CDR1 is MNHEY and CDR2 SVGEGT.

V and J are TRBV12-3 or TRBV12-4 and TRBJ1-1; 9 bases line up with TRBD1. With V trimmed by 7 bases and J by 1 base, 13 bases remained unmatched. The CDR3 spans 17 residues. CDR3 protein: CASISGTGYSGNTEAFF. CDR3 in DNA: TGTGCCAGCATCTCCGGGACAGGGTATTCGGGGAACACTGAAGCTTTCTTT.

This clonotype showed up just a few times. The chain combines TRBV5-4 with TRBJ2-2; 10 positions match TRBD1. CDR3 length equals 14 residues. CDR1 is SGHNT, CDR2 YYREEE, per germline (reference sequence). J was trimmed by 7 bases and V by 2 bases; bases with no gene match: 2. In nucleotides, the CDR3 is TGTGCCAGCAGCTTCGACAGGGGGCACGGGGAGCTGTTTTTT. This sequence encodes CASSFDRGHGELFF.

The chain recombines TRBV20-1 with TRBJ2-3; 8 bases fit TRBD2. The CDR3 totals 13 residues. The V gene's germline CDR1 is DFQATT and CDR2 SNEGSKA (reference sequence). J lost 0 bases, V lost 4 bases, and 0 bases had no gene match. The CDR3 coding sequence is TGCAGTGCTACGGGGGGGAGCACAGATACGCAGTATTTT. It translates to CSATGGSTDTQYF.

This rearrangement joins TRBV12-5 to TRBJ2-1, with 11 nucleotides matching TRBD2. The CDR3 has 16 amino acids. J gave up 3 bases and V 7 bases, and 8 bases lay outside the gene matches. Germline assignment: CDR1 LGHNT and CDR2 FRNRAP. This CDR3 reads CASAMGTSGIYNEQFF. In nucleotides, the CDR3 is TGTGCTAGTGCCATGGGGACTAGCGGAATCTACAATGAGCAGTTCTTC.

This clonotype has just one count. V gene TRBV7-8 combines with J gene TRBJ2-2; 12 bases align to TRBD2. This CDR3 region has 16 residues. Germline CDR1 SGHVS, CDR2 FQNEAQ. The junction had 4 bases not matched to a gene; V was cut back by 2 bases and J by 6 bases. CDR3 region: CASSLRLAGESGELFF. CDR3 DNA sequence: TGTGCCAGCAGCTTAAGACTAGCGGGAGAATCCGGGGAGCTGTTTTTT.

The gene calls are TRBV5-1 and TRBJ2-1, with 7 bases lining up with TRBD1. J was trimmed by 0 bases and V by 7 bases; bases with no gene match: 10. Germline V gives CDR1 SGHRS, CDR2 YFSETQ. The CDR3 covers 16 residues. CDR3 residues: CASSGDSWDSYNEQFF. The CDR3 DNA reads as TGCGCCAGCTCCGGGGACAGTTGGGACTCCTACAATGAGCAGTTCTTC.

CDR3 loop: CASSLSSGRTTSTDTQYF. CDR3 nucleotides: TGTGCCAGCAGTTTATCCTCCGGGAGGACGACTAGCACAGATACGCAGTATTTT. The chain joins TRBV27 to TRBJ2-3, with 7 bases lining up with TRBD2. The germline V gene encodes CDR1 MNHEY and CDR2 SMNVEV (reference sequence). The CDR3 totals 18 residues. The V and J ends lost 0 bases and 0 bases, in that order; junction bases with no gene match: 9.

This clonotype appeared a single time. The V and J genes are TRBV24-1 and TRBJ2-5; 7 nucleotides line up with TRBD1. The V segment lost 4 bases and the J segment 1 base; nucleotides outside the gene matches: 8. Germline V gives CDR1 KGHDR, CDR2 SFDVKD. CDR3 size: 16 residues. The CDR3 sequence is CATSELRTGGQETQYF. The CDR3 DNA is TGTGCCACCAGTGAATTACGGACAGGAGGCCAAGAGACCCAGTACTTC.

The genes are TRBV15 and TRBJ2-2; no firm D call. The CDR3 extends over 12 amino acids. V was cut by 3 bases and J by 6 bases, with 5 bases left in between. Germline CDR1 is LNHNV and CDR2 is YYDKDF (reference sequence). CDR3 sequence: CATSSPSGELFF. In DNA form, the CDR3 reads TGTGCCACCAGCAGTCCGTCCGGGGAGCTGTTTTTT. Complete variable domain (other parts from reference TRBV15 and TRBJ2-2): DAMVIQNPRYQVTQFGKPVTLSCSQTLNHNVMYWYQQKSSQAPKLLFHYYDKDFNNEADTPDNFQSRRPNTSFCFLDIRSPGLGDTAMYLCATSSPSGELFFGEGSRLTVL.

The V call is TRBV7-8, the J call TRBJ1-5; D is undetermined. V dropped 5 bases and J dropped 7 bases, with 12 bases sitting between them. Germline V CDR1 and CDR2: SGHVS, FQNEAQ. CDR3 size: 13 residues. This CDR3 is CASSPTLGQPQHF. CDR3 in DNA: TGTGCCAGCAGCCCTACCCTGGGGCAGCCCCAGCATTTT.

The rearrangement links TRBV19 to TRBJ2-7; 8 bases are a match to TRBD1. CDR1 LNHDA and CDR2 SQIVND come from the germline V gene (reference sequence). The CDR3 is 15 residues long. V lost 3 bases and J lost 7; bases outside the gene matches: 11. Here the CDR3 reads CASSIWTGSLREQYF. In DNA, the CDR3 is TGTGCCAGTAGTATTTGGACAGGGTCTCTTCGGGAGCAGTACTTC.

The CDR3 DNA reads as TGTGCCAGTATCGGACTAGCGGGCGAGCAGTACTTC. This gives the protein CASIGLAGEQYF. This sequence joins TRBV19 and TRBJ2-7; 11 positions match TRBD2. V shed 7 bases, J shed 6 bases, and the junction held 2 bases outside the gene matches. The length of the CDR3 is 12 residues. Germline V gene sequence: CDR1 LNHDA, CDR2 SQIVND (reference sequence).

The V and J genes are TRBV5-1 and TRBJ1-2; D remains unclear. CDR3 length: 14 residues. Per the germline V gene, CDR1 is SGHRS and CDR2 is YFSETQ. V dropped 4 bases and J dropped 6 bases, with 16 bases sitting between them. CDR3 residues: CASSRGTDANGYTF. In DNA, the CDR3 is TGCGCCAGCAGCCGAGGAACAGACGCTAATGGCTACACCTTC.

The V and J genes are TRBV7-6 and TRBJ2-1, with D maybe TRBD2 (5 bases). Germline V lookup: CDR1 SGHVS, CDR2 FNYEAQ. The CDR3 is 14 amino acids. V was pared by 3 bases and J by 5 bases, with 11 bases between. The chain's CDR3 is CASSFYSAHNEQFF. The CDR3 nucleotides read TGTGCCAGCAGCTTTTATAGCGCCCACAATGAGCAGTTCTTC.

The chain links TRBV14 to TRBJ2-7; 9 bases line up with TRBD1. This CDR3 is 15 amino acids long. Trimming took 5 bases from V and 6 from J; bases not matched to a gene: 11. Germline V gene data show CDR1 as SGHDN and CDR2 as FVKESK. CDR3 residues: CASSSSGTGRFEQYF. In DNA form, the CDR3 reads TGTGCCAGCAGCTCATCCGGGACAGGGCGGTTCGAGCAGTACTTC. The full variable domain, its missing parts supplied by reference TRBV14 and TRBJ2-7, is EAGVTQFPSHSVIEKGQTVTLRCDPISGHDNLYWYRRVMGKEIKFLLHFVKESKQDESGMPNNRFLAERTGGTYSTLKVQPAELEDSGVYFCASSSSGTGRFEQYFGPGTRLTVT.

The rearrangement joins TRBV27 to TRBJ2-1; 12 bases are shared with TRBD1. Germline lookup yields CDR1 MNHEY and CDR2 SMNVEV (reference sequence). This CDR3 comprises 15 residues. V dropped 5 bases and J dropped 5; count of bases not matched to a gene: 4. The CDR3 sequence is CASSGDRGRDNEQFF. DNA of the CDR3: TGTGCCAGCAGTGGGGACAGGGGGCGGGACAATGAGCAGTTCTTC.

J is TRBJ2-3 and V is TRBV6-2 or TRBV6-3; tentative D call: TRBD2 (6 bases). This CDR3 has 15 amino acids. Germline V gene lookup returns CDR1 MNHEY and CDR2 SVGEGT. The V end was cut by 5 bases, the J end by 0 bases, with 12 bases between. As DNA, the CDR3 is TGTGCCAGCAGTCTTAGCGGAGCCAGCACAGATACGCAGTATTTT. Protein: CASSLSGASTDTQYF.

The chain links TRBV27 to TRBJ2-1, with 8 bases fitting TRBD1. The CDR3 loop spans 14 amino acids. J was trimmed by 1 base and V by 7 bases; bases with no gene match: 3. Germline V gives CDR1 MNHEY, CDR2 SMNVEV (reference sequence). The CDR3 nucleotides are TGTGCCAGCAAAGACAGGGGTTCCTACAATGAGCAGTTCTTC. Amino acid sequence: CASKDRGSYNEQFF.